This T cell receptor beta chain is drawn from a study of T cell clonotyping in hematopoietic cell transplantation. Study results and limitations: Broader posttransplant TCR repertoire diversity was predicted by graft donor and pretransplant recipient Inverse Simpson Index values. Pathologically expanded recipient clonotypes increased progressively from day 30 to day 180 as diversity fell. Few recipient clonotypes overlapped donors; over 95% were de novo at given depth.

Samples: about 28 days before transplant, then days 30, 100 and 180 after. Note on this clone: As yet, its antigen is unknown.

There are 13 residues in the CDR3. CDR1 is SGHTA, CDR2 FQGNSA, per germline. With 2 bases removed from V and 8 bases from J, the gap between germline ends came to 12 bases. Sequencing was performed with immunoSEQ multiplex PCR; in TCRdb, only in-frame clones are kept and a portion is missing. The sample includes approximately 9,000 clones, 84% of them seen just once. The material sequenced was PBMCs, taken at the time of graft-versus-host disease after allogeneic stem cell transplant. The source of this sequence is a male patient aged 55 to 70 who had an allogeneic stem cell transplant from an unrelated donor, so the T cells may come from the graft donor. Some clones in this sample may be carry-over from other donors' samples. The rearrangement uses TRBV7-2 and TRBJ1-2; D not resolved. Here the CDR3 DNA reads TGTGCCAGCAGCTTACGACATGACTCCGGCTACACCTTC. Protein sequence: CASSLRHDSGYTF.